Detailed here is one TCR beta chain. Its specificity is not known. These data come from a study of T cell responses to AZD1222 COVID-19 vaccine. Study overall: Doses given second, at about 4 or about 12 weeks, were pooled. Whole-study results and caveats: As reported, nearly half of all spike-specific TCRs target variant regions that are unmutated. Seropositive at baseline were only a handful of AZD1222 recipients.

V gave up 3 bases and J gave up 8 bases, with 19 bases separating them. The CDR3 is 15 amino acids. Germline lookup yields CDR1 MDHEN and CDR2 SYDVKM. The method was immunoSEQ multiplex PCR; TCRdb's version includes in-frame clones alone and lacks a portion of them. The sample includes fewer than 120,000 clones, about 85% of them seen just once. This sequence joins TRBV28 and TRBJ1-2; D unclear. This TCR derives from an adult in good health. Source: peripheral blood, taken on day 0 of AZD1222 vaccination. CDR3 DNA sequence: TGTGCCAGCAGTTTCCCTCGATCCCCGTCTAGGGGCTACACCTTC. Its translation: CASSFPRSPSRGYTF.